Listed here are 10 T cell receptor beta chains from one sample, sequenced in a study of monozygotic twins with inflammatory bowel disease. No DNA is given; TCRdb re-called the 5' RACE reads and lists each CDR3 protein once. Found here are hundreds of thousands of distinct CDR3 sequences; the top ten clones hold 2.4%. What was sequenced was blood. These receptors came from a human donor with ulcerative colitis or Crohn's disease, or a healthy co-twin of an affected twin (not recorded which).

This rearrangement joins TRBV20-1 to TRBJ2-3; TCRdb's D call of TRBD2 is untestable without DNA. Germline assignment: CDR1 DFQATT and CDR2 SNEGSKA (reference sequence). The CDR3 runs 16 residues. CDR3 region: CSARRLAGGASDTQYF.

This chain connects TRBV29-1 to TRBJ2-1; the TRBD1 assignment by TCRdb is unverifiable without DNA. The CDR3 runs to 15 residues. The germline V gene encodes CDR1 SQVTM and CDR2 ANQGSEA. This chain's CDR3 is CSVNLRDRGNNEQFF.

The rearrangement links TRBV20-1 to TRBJ1-6; TCRdb reports TRBD1, a call that lacks DNA to check it against. The CDR3 runs to 14 residues. Germline CDR1 reads DFQATT; CDR2 reads SNEGSKA (reference sequence). CDR3 region: CSARDGGQGIPLHF.

This chain joins TRBV12-3 or TRBV12-4 and TRBJ1-1; with no DNA, the TCRdb D assignment of TRBD1 cannot be verified. This CDR3 comprises 14 residues. This CDR3 reads CASSAIQGLTEAFF.

V and J are TRBV5-6 and TRBJ2-2; as DNA is missing, the TRBD1 call by TCRdb cannot be tested. Germline CDR1 is SGHDT and CDR2 is YYEEEE. This CDR3 region has 14 residues. The CDR3 sequence: CASRDTGDTGELFF.

The genes are TRBV19 and TRBJ1-5; TCRdb's D call, TRBD1, is unchecked because there is no DNA. Germline lookup yields CDR1 LNHDA and CDR2 SQIVND (reference sequence). CDR3 length: 13 residues. The CDR3 sequence: CASSRQWDQPQHF.

The rearrangement joins TRBV12-3 or TRBV12-4 to TRBJ2-1; TCRdb names TRBD2, which stays unverified in the absence of DNA. This CDR3 has 16 amino acids. CDR3 loop: CASRRSDGPSYNEQFF.

This chain joins TRBV6-2 or TRBV6-3 and TRBJ2-1; TCRdb's assignment of TRBD1 cannot be checked, as there is no DNA. The germline CDR1 and CDR2 sequences are MNHEY and SVGEGT. The CDR3 sequence is 19 residues long. The CDR3 sequence is CASTRVQGNIYSSYNEQFF.

The chain carries TRBV29-1 and TRBJ2-1; lacking DNA, the TRBD2 call made by TCRdb goes unchecked. The CDR3 covers 16 residues. Germline CDR1 is SQVTM and CDR2 is ANQGSEA. The CDR3 loop is CSVEDKKRGDYNEQFF.

The gene calls are TRBV7-9 and TRBJ1-2; TCRdb outputs TRBD1, but without DNA this stays unchecked. The CDR3 is 13 amino acids. Germline values: CDR1 SEHNR, CDR2 FQNEAQ (reference sequence). The CDR3: CASGLPLSDGYTF. Drawing the rest from reference TRBV7-9 and TRBJ1-2, the complete variable domain is DTGVSQNPRHKITKRGQNVTFRCDPISEHNRLYWYRQTLGQGPEFLTYFQNEAQLEKSRLLSDRFSAERPKGSFSTLEIQRTEQGDSAMYLCASGLPLSDGYTFGSGTRLTVV.